This entry is about one T cell receptor (beta chain). Antigen unknown. CDR3 size: 14 residues. V was pared by 5 bases and J by 4 bases, with 3 bases of the junction left unmatched. CDR1 and CDR2 from the germline V gene are SGDLS and YYNGEE. The sample comes from a study of glioma-infiltrating T cells after dendritic cell vaccination. For the study at large: Dendritic cell vaccination trial patients had either newly diagnosed or recurrent glioblastoma. Patients received three intradermal dendritic cell vaccine injections at biweekly intervals. Study results and caveats: Complete blood and tumor specimen sets were limited to few patients.

Only patients with spare fresh-frozen tumor and over two years of follow-up were included. Using immunoSEQ multiplex PCR, the repertoire was profiled, and TCRdb retains in-frame clones only, with some absent. Altogether tens of thousands of clones are present, about 80% being singletons, with the ten largest covering around 2.3%. This TCR was sampled from a human donor with glioblastoma. J is TRBJ1-3 and V is TRBV9, with 10 bases aligning to TRBD1. The sequenced sample was blood, obtained before dendritic cell vaccination. The CDR3 region has the DNA TGTGCCAGCAGACCGGGACAGGGGGGAAACACCATATATTTT. Encoded protein: CASRPGQGGNTIYF. The complete variable domain, with remaining parts taken from reference TRBV9 and TRBJ1-3, reads DSGVTQTPKHLITATGQRVTLRCSPRSGDLSVYWYQQSLDQGLQFLIQYYNGEERAKGNILERFSAQQFPDLHSELNLSSLELGDSALYFCASRPGQGGNTIYFGEGSWLTVV.